What follows describes a single T cell receptor (beta chain). The antigen remains unidentified. This sample stems from a study of cytomegalovirus exposure and HLA in healthy donors. Study-wide results and limits: The study designated 150 or so TCR beta chains cytomegalovirus-associated. Reportedly, fewer N-insertions than the roughly 700-donor mean appeared in an Asian-associated ancestry cluster in a later analysis.

A multiplex PCR was run with 60 Vbeta primers and 13 Jbeta primers. The repertoire was sequenced with immunoSEQ multiplex PCR; TCRdb's copy has only in-frame clones and lacks some. Among over 150,000 clones listed, around 76% were seen once. The sequenced sample was PBMCs. This clonotype was obtained from a man aged 60 to 69 in good health and CMV-seronegative.

The CDR3 DNA follows: TGCGCCAGCAGTCATCAAGGGGCCTACGAGCAGTACTTC. Its translation: CASSHQGAYEQYF. The chain couples TRBV23-1 to TRBJ2-7, with D possibly TRBD1 on 5 matching bases. TRBV23-1 carries the ORF label, with uncertain function. This CDR3 spans 13 amino acids. The ends were cut back, 3 bases at V and 2 bases at J, with 8 bases in the middle.